These 7 T cell receptor beta chains came from one sample sequenced in a study of blood T cell repertoires in COVID-19 (dated by TCRdb to 2018 to 2020). Receptors were amplified or captured by the immunoSEQ multiplex PCR assay. TCRdb mirrors the immuneACCESS table, restricted to in-frame sequences. Some clones are absent from its copies; in checked studies, under half trace to an unresolved V gene, and the reason for the others is unknown. The sample profile shows tens of thousands of clones; more than 85% of them were found once. Of the sample, about 15% is held by the ten largest clones. Sample: peripheral blood. The source is a man aged 70-80 years with active or convalescent COVID-19.

CDR3: CASSYGTSGSDEQYF. The CDR3 DNA is TGTGCCAGCAGCTATGGGACTAGCGGGAGTGACGAGCAGTACTTC. V gene TRBV3-1 (or the pseudogene TRBV3-2) combines with J gene TRBJ2-7; 14 bases match TRBD2. There are 15 residues in the CDR3. Germline loops: CDR1 LGHDT, CDR2 YNNKEL (reference sequence). V dropped 5 bases and J dropped 5; count of bases not matched to a gene: 5.

The genes are TRBV19 and TRBJ1-2, with TRBD1 identical over 7 bases. V was pared by 5 bases and J by 8 bases, with 17 bases of the junction left unmatched. Germline loops: CDR1 LNHDA, CDR2 SQIVND (reference sequence). The CDR3 has 16 amino acids. The CDR3 nucleotides read TGTGCCAGTAGTCCCCATGAGAGCGGCAGGGGGTCGGGCTACACCTTC. It is translated as CASSPHESGRGSGYTF.

This chain links TRBV2 with TRBJ2-1; TRBD1 agrees at 10 bases. V dropped 7 bases and J dropped 7; count of bases not matched to a gene: 7. CDR3 length: 14 amino acids. The V gene's germline CDR1 is SNHLY and CDR2 FYNNEI. The CDR3 is CASTGTGVMNEQFF. CDR3 sequence (DNA): TGTGCCAGCACTGGGACAGGGGTTATGAATGAGCAGTTCTTC.

The chain employs TRBV27 and TRBJ1-6, with TRBD1 as a possible D gene (6 bases). Trimming left V 1 base short and J 11 bases short, with 12 bases between. The CDR3 sequence is 14 residues long. CDR1 is MNHEY, CDR2 SMNVEV, per germline (reference sequence). This chain's CDR3 is CASSLFSGGAPLHF. CDR3 coding DNA: TGTGCCAGCAGTTTATTTTCTGGGGGCGCACCCCTCCACTTT.

This clone occurred once. The V gene is TRBV7-9, the J gene TRBJ2-1; no definite D call. The V end lost 1 base, the J end lost 3 bases, and 16 bases lay between the germline ends. CDR3 length: 17 residues. Germline-derived CDR1 and CDR2 are SEHNR and FQNEAQ (reference sequence). The DNA for the CDR3 is TGTGCCAGCAGCTTAGTCAAAGGAGAGCTGATCTACAATGAGCAGTTCTTC. Its translation: CASSLVKGELIYNEQFF.

The chain combines TRBV6-2 or TRBV6-3 with TRBJ2-7; 8 positions match TRBD1. V gave up 2 bases and J gave up 4 bases; unmatched junction bases: 7. The CDR3 is made up of 15 amino acids. Germline assignment: CDR1 MNHEY and CDR2 SVGEGT. The CDR3 DNA reads as TGTGCCAGCAGTTACGGGGGGACAGGTTTGTACGAGCAGTACTTC. It is translated as CASSYGGTGLYEQYF.

The chain joins TRBV2 to TRBJ1-6, with 8 bases that match TRBD1. The germline CDR1 and CDR2 sequences are SNHLY and FYNNEI. The CDR3 loop spans 13 amino acids. V lost 6 bases, J lost 6 bases, and 1 base stayed unmatched. The CDR3 coding sequence is TGTGCCAGCAGGACAGGGGTTAATTCACCCCTCCACTTT. Translated: CASRTGVNSPLHF.